This T cell receptor beta chain was recorded in a study of blood T cell repertoires in COVID-19. Study background: T cells, B-cell-depleted T cells, or PBMCs supplied cDNA or gDNA.

This table comes from immunoSEQ multiplex PCR, and its TCRdb copy is limited to in-frame clones, with some not included. The sample lists roughly 63,000 clones, 80% to 90% seen once, with roughly 2.3% in the top ten. Germline V gene data show CDR1 as LGHDT and CDR2 as YNNKEL (reference sequence). This CDR3 is built from 16 residues. The V gene lost 4 bases and the J gene lost 0 bases, with 15 bases spanning the gap. This clonotype originated in a human donor in a cohort sampled during active COVID-19. Sequencing input: peripheral blood. The V gene is TRBV3-1 (or the pseudogene TRBV3-2), the J gene TRBJ1-2, with D unresolved. CDR3 region: CASSRLGQDPNYGYTF. The CDR3 DNA reads as TGTGCCAGCAGCCGTTTGGGTCAGGATCCTAACTATGGCTACACCTTC.